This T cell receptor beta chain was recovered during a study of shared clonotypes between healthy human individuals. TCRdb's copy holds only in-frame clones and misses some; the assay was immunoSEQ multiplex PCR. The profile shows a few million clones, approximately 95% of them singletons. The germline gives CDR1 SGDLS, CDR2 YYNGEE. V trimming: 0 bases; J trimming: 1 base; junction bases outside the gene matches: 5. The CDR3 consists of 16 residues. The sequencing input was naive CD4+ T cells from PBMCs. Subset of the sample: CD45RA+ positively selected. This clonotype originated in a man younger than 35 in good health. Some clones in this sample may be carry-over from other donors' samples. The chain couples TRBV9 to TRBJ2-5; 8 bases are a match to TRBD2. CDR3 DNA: TGTGCCAGCAGCGTAGATAGCGGGGCACCCCAAGAGACCCAGTACTTC. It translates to CASSVDSGAPQETQYF.